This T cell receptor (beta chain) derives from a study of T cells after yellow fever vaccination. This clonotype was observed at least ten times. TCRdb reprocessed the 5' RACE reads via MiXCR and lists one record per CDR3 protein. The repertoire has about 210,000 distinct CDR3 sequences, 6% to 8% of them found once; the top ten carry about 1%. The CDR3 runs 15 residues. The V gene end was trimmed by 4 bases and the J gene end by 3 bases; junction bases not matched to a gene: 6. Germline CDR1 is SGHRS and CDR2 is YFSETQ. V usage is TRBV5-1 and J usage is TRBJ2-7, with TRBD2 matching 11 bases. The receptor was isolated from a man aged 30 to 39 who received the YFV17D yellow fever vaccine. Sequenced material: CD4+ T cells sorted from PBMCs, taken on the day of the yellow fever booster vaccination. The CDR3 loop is CASSPLTSGNYEQYF. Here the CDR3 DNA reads TGCGCCAGCAGCCCGCTGACTAGCGGGAACTACGAGCAGTACTTC.